This record covers a single T cell receptor beta chain. Antigen specificity is unknown. The time point denotes: patch test 3, about 24 weeks after DPC sensitization. Treatment reported: therapeutic diphenylcyclopropenone sensitization with weekly scalp DPC. This sample is drawn from a study of human T cells and chemical hapten exposure. For the study at large: Across its roughly 22 weeks, the study gave patients weekly diphenylcyclopropenone doses to the scalp. Among samples, TCR yields varied mainly because of small differences in pooled library volume. Study observations and caveats: Having alopecia, donors may respond immunologically unlike healthy people.

The V end was cut by 4 bases, the J end by 2 bases, with 4 bases between. Germline values: CDR1 SEHNR, CDR2 FQNEAQ (reference sequence). The CDR3 is made up of 12 amino acids. Authors' analysis steps: Across samples, TCR counts had a median of 95,638 and ranged from about 20,000 to 750,000. A single record per CDR3 protein comes from TCRdb applying MiXCR to the RACE reads. Clone size and V and J calls follow TCRdb, not the original study. The sample has tens of thousands of distinct CDR3 sequences, approximately 12% seen once. This TCR was sampled from a woman aged 45-59 years with alopecia areata. Some clones in this sample may be carry-over from other donors' samples. The sequencing here drew on whole blood, taken in connection with sensitization to the hapten diphenylcyclopropenone (DPC). The chain has TRBV7-9 and TRBJ2-3; D gene ambiguous. The CDR3 region has the DNA TGTGCCAGCAGCTCTACCACAGATACGCAGTATTTT. Protein product: CASSSTTDTQYF.